One sample yielded the 14 T cell receptor beta chains listed below, sequenced in a study of human T cells and chemical hapten exposure. TCRdb analysed the RACE reads with MiXCR anew, one entry per CDR3 protein. The table lists 240,000 or so distinct CDR3 sequences, about 9% of them singletons. This sample's time point: pre-sensitization, week 0. As for treatment: therapeutic diphenylcyclopropenone sensitization with weekly scalp DPC. The source was whole blood, collected in connection with sensitization to the hapten diphenylcyclopropenone (DPC). These receptors were collected from a woman aged 40 to 50 with alopecia areata. Some clones in this sample may be carry-over from other donors' samples.

The sample holds many counts of this clonotype. The gene calls are TRBV15 and TRBJ2-1; 7 positions match TRBD2. This CDR3 contains 12 residues. Germline-derived CDR1 and CDR2 are LNHNV and YYDKDF (reference sequence). Trimming took 1 base from V and 10 from J; bases not matched to a gene: 1. The CDR3 protein is CATSRVGGEQFF. CDR3 sequence (DNA): TGTGCCACCAGCAGAGTGGGAGGGGAGCAGTTCTTC. Based on the CDR3 plus reference TRBV15 and TRBJ2-1, the full variable domain is DAMVIQNPRYQVTQFGKPVTLSCSQTLNHNVMYWYQQKSSQAPKLLFHYYDKDFNNEADTPDNFQSRRPNTSFCFLDIRSPGLGDTAMYLCATSRVGGEQFFGPGTRLTVL.

This clonotype was seen more than once but under ten times. The V and J genes are TRBV5-1 and TRBJ2-3; 12 bases agree with TRBD2. J was trimmed by 1 base and V by 2 bases; bases with no gene match: 2. The CDR3 is 16 amino acids. Germline V CDR1 and CDR2: SGHRS, YFSETQ. The CDR3 is CASSFWTSGGTDTQYF. Here the CDR3 DNA reads TGCGCCAGCAGCTTCTGGACTAGCGGGGGCACAGATACGCAGTATTTT.

This chain uses TRBV24-1 with TRBJ2-5; D possibly corresponds to TRBD2 (6 bases). The V end was cut by 9 bases, the J end by 3 bases, with 13 bases between. The CDR3 runs to 13 residues. The germline V gene has CDR1 KGHDR and CDR2 SFDVKD. The DNA of the CDR3 is TGTGCCACCTCCGAGCCTAGCGAAGAGACCCAGTACTTC. Encoded protein: CATSEPSEETQYF.

The chain uses TRBV10-3 and TRBJ2-2; 10 bases match TRBD2. The V gene's germline CDR1 is ENHRY and CDR2 SYGVKD. With 6 bases clipped from V and 5 bases from J, the junction kept 6 bases outside the gene matches. The CDR3 is made up of 15 amino acids. CDR3 in amino acids: CAIRAETSGTGELFF. In DNA form, the CDR3 reads TGTGCCATCAGGGCGGAGACTAGCGGGACCGGGGAGCTGTTTTTT.

In this sample, this clonotype turned up a few times. This chain joins TRBV19 and TRBJ1-2; tentative D call: TRBD1 (5 bases). V gave up 9 bases and J gave up 5 bases, with 16 bases separating them. From germline, CDR1 is LNHDA and CDR2 SQIVND (reference sequence). The CDR3 contains 13 residues. The CDR3 nucleotides read TGTGCCAGCAGGGCCCCGTTGGAATATGGCTACACCTTC. Its translation is CASRAPLEYGYTF.

This clonotype has only a few counts. The genes are TRBV20-1 and TRBJ1-1; perhaps TRBD1 as D (5 bases). Germline V gene lookup returns CDR1 DFQATT and CDR2 SNEGSKA (reference sequence). The V gene lost 4 bases and the J gene lost 6 bases, with 12 bases spanning the gap. This CDR3 spans 12 amino acids. The CDR3 here is CSATEGEPEAFF. The CDR3 coding sequence is TGCAGTGCTACAGAAGGGGAGCCTGAAGCTTTCTTT.

Comment on this clonotype: The DNA is omitted, as the CDR3 cannot be located on it reliably, and the CDR3 follows TCRdb's listing. The rearrangement uses TRBV6-2 or TRBV6-3 and TRBJ2-6; TRBD1 reflects the table's D call only, with no check against the DNA. Germline V lookup: CDR1 MNHEY, CDR2 SVGEGT. The CDR3 extends over 15 residues, inclusive of both ends. The CDR3: CASIPFGAGANVLTF.

This clonotype was picked up a small number of times. The chain has TRBV3-1 and TRBJ2-1, with a possible D match to TRBD2 (7 bases). Germline-derived CDR1 and CDR2 are LGHDT and YNNKEL (reference sequence). The CDR3 contains 17 residues. V shed 4 bases and J shed 3 bases, with 19 bases lying between them. In DNA, the CDR3 is TGTGCCAGCAGCCGAGGGACGGGGGGCTGGGTCTACAATGAGCAGTTCTTC. It yields the protein CASSRGTGGWVYNEQFF.

In this sample, this clonotype turned up many times. The DNA for the CDR3 is TGTGCCAGCAGCGCAGACAGGGGGCTGGGAGAGCAGTACTTC. Translated: CASSADRGLGEQYF. V is TRBV7-8 and J is TRBJ2-7; the match to TRBD1 covers 10 bases. Per germline, CDR1 SGHVS and CDR2 FQNEAQ. The V gene end was trimmed by 5 bases and the J gene end by 7 bases; junction bases not matched to a gene: 8. This CDR3 comprises 14 residues. Looking up the rest from reference TRBV7-8 and TRBJ2-7 gives the full variable domain: GAGVSQSPRYKVAKRGQDVALRCDPISGHVSLFWYQQALGQGPEFLTYFQNEAQLDKSGLPSDRFFAERPEGSVSTLKIQRTQQEDSAVYLCASSADRGLGEQYFGPGTRLTVT.

This clonotype came up a few times. The chain joins TRBV12-3 or TRBV12-4 to TRBJ1-1; D remains unclear. V was cut by 4 bases and J by 0 bases, with 9 bases left in between. The CDR3 has 14 amino acids. The DNA for the CDR3 is TGTGCCAGCAGTTATCGGCTTATGAACACTGAAGCTTTCTTT. Its translation is CASSYRLMNTEAFF.

This clonotype has a count of ten or more. This chain connects TRBV28 to TRBJ2-5; TRBD2 aligns across 8 bases. The length of the CDR3 is 14 residues. Trimming at V came to 3 bases and at J to 6 bases, leaving 6 bases not matched to a gene. Germline CDR1 is MDHEN and CDR2 is SYDVKM. CDR3 nucleotides: TGTGCCAGCAGTTTTGCCAGCGGGAGCCAGACCCAGTACTTC. This encodes CASSFASGSQTQYF. Combining the CDR3 with reference TRBV28 and TRBJ2-5 gives the whole variable domain DVKVTQSSRYLVKRTGEKVFLECVQDMDHENMFWYRQDPGLGLRLIYFSYDVKMKEKGDIPEGYSVSREKKERFSLILESASTNQTSMYLCASSFASGSQTQYFGPGTRLLVL.

In this sample, this clonotype turned up a few times. This sequence joins TRBV20-1 and TRBJ2-1; 8 positions match TRBD2. The V segment lost 3 bases and the J segment 8 bases; nucleotides outside the gene matches: 3. Germline V gene data show CDR1 as DFQATT and CDR2 as SNEGSKA (reference sequence). This CDR3 comprises 12 residues. The CDR3 reads CSARGLGDEQFF. CDR3 in DNA: TGCAGTGCTAGGGGACTAGGAGATGAGCAGTTCTTC.

This clonotype was observed a handful of times. The gene calls are TRBV28 and TRBJ2-1; D gene unclear. Looked up from germline, CDR1 is MDHEN and CDR2 is SYDVKM. The V end lost 2 bases, the J end lost 4 bases, and 3 bases lay between the germline ends. The length of the CDR3 is 12 residues. This chain's CDR3 is CASSLKYNEQFF. CDR3 DNA sequence: TGTGCCAGCAGTTTAAAGTACAATGAGCAGTTCTTC.

The chain combines TRBV7-9 with TRBJ2-1; weak D call: TRBD2 (5 bases). CDR3 size: 17 residues. V was pared by 5 bases and J by 0 bases, with 17 bases between. The germline gives CDR1 SEHNR, CDR2 FQNEAQ (reference sequence). CDR3 DNA sequence: TGTGCCAGCAGCCCGCCCCCCCGTGGGAGCTCCTACAATGAGCAGTTCTTC. This translates into CASSPPPRGSSYNEQFF.